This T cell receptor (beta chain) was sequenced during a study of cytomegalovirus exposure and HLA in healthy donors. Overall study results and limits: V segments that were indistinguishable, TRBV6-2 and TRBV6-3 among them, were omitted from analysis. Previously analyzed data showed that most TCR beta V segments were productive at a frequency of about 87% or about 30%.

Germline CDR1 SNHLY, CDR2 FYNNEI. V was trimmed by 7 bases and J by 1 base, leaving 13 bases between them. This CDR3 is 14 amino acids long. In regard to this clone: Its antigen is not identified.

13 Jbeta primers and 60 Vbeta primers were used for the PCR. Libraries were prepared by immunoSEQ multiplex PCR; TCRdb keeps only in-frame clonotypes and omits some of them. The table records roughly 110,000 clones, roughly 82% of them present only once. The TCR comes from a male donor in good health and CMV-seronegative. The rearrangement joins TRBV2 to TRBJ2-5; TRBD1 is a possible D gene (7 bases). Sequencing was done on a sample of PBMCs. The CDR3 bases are TGTGCCAGCATACGGCAGGGGGGCCAAGAGACCCAGTACTTC. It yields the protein CASIRQGGQETQYF.